This T cell receptor (beta chain) was captured by sequencing in a study of OX40 agonist ivuxolimab in advanced cancers. Looking at the study overall: The dose of intravenous ivuxolimab that patients received every 2 weeks ranged from 0.01 to 10 mg/kg. Study-wide points: No determination was made of the antigen specificity of the expanded peripheral T cells. Clonal expansion in partial responders at 0.1-3.0 mg/kg ranked among the lowest. Expanded clones were, on average, more numerous among CD8+ T cells than CD4+.

About this clone itself: No antigen is known for it.

Clones were sequenced by immunoSEQ multiplex PCR, and TCRdb holds only the in-frame ones, with some missing. The sample has tens of thousands of clones, approximately 85% seen once; the top ten hold over 3%. CDR3 length: 12 amino acids. Germline CDR1 and CDR2: LNHDA and SQIVND (reference sequence). V gave up 4 bases and J gave up 2 bases, with 5 bases separating them. The V call is TRBV19, the J call TRBJ2-5, with unresolved D. The sequence was collected from an adult with an advanced solid tumor such as melanoma, head and neck, liver or kidney cancer. This specimen consisted of CD4+ or CD8+ T cells sorted from blood, obtained in a trial of the OX40 agonist ivuxolimab. In DNA, the CDR3 is TGTGCCAGTAGTACACCGCAAGAGACCCAGTACTTC. Its translation is CASSTPQETQYF.